Presented here are 17 T cell receptor beta chains from one specimen sequenced in a study of early T cells in non-severe SARS-CoV-2 infection. A single record per CDR3 protein comes from TCRdb applying MiXCR to the 5' RACE reads. The profile shows 29,000 or so distinct CDR3 sequences, 4.5% of them singletons. The sequenced material came from whole blood. Receptors originate from an adult who was a healthcare worker with PCR-confirmed SARS-CoV-2 infection or an uninfected control (not recorded which).

This clonotype was recorded many times. This rearrangement joins TRBV3-1 to TRBJ2-2, with D hard to call. This CDR3 is 13 amino acids long. Trimming stripped 1 base from V and 8 bases from J, with 8 bases between. Germline V gives CDR1 LGHDT, CDR2 YNNKEL (reference sequence). CDR3 sequence: CASSQGGAGELFF. DNA of the CDR3: TGTGCCAGCAGCCAAGGCGGAGCTGGGGAGCTGTTTTTT.

The table lists this clonotype with a few counts. The J gene is TRBJ2-7, the V gene TRBV18; D gene ambiguous. The CDR3 covers 15 residues. The V gene's germline CDR1 is KGHSH and CDR2 LQKENI. The ends were cut back, 6 bases at V and 0 bases at J, with 15 bases in the middle. The CDR3 DNA follows: TGTGCCAGCTCCCCGGAAGGAATCCCCTCCTACGAGCAGTACTTC. Its protein is CASSPEGIPSYEQYF.

This clonotype came up many times. V usage is TRBV7-9 and J usage is TRBJ2-1, with 10 bases fitting TRBD2. J lost 0 bases, V lost 5 bases, and 10 bases had no gene match. The germline gives CDR1 SEHNR, CDR2 FQNEAQ (reference sequence). The CDR3 consists of 18 residues. The DNA of the CDR3 is TGTGCCAGCAGCACGACTAGCGGGCTACTGAGCTCCTACAATGAGCAGTTCTTC. Amino acids: CASSTTSGLLSSYNEQFF.

There are many counts of this clonotype. J is TRBJ1-4 and V is TRBV14; TRBD1 agrees at 7 bases. V was clipped by 4 bases and J by 5 bases; unmatched bases: 7. The CDR3 has 15 amino acids. Germline V lookup: CDR1 SGHDN, CDR2 FVKESK. The CDR3, as DNA: TGTGCCAGCAGCCTGAGGACAGGAGCGAATGAAAAACTGTTTTTT. The encoded protein is CASSLRTGANEKLFF.

This clonotype has at least ten counts. This sequence joins TRBV5-1 and TRBJ2-7; 8 nucleotides align to TRBD1. This CDR3 spans 15 amino acids. Per the germline V gene, CDR1 is SGHRS and CDR2 is YFSETQ. Trimming cost V 7 bases and J 3 bases; bases outside gene matches: 12. The CDR3 nucleotides read TGCGCCAGCCAGCCTCAGGGGGCTAGCGTCTACGAGCAGTACTTC. Translation gives CASQPQGASVYEQYF.

This clonotype turned up a few times. V and J are TRBV21-1 and TRBJ1-2; TRBD1 is the table's D call and was not checked against the DNA. TRBV21-1 is tagged as a pseudogene. This CDR3 has 15 amino acids. This chain's CDR3 is CASGEGQGEYDGYTF. For the CDR3, the DNA is TGTGCCAGCGGCGAGGGGCAGGGAGAATATGATGGCTACACCTTC.

This clonotype has more than one count but fewer than ten. V gene TRBV18 combines with J gene TRBJ1-4; D may be TRBD1 (5 bases). Per the germline V gene, CDR1 is KGHSH and CDR2 is LQKENI. The CDR3 covers 13 residues. Trimming left V 3 bases short and J 8 bases short, with 10 bases between. The CDR3 DNA follows: TGTGCCAGCTCACCGGGTACAGGCGAAAAACTGTTTTTT. It yields the protein CASSPGTGEKLFF.

This clonotype was recorded many times. A junction boundary mismatches the germline segment, possibly from a read error. The J gene is TRBJ2-5, the V gene TRBV30; D could derive from TRBD1 or TRBD2 (5 bases each). Germline CDR1 reads GTSNPN; CDR2 reads SVGIG (reference sequence). This CDR3 is 11 amino acids long. CDR3 nucleotides: TGTGCCTGGAGTGACAGGACTCGGGCATGTTTC. It specifies CAWSDRTRACF.

The chain joins TRBV7-2 to TRBJ2-3; no clear D. The CDR3 covers 13 residues. Trimming took off 7 bases at V and 2 bases at J, with 10 bases between the two ends. CDR1 and CDR2 from the germline V gene are SGHTA and FQGNSA. CDR3 sequence (DNA): TGTGCCAGCAATAATCCAGTCACAGATACGCAGTATTTT. Protein: CASNNPVTDTQYF.

This clonotype came up many times. The chain recombines TRBV7-3 with TRBJ2-1, with D maybe TRBD1 (5 bases). V dropped 5 bases and J dropped 4 bases, with 9 bases sitting between them. CDR3 length: 13 residues. Germline V gene data show CDR1 as SGHTA and CDR2 as FQGTGA. CDR3 sequence: CASSRQPYNEQFF. In DNA form, the CDR3 reads TGTGCCAGCAGCCGACAGCCGTACAATGAGCAGTTCTTC.

This clonotype was observed at least ten times. The chain employs TRBV5-6 and TRBJ2-1; no clear D. V gave up 2 bases and J gave up 4 bases, with 16 bases separating them. The CDR3 covers 16 residues. CDR1 and CDR2 (germline): SGHDT, YYEEEE. The CDR3 DNA sequence: TGTGCCAGCAGCTTCATAGGCTCCCCACGGTACAATGAGCAGTTCTTC. This sequence encodes CASSFIGSPRYNEQFF.

This clonotype was counted between two and nine times. The chain is built from TRBV19 and TRBJ2-2, with 8 bases fitting TRBD1. The V gene's germline CDR1 is LNHDA and CDR2 SQIVND (reference sequence). CDR3 size: 15 residues. Germline trimming cut 7 bases from V and 0 bases from J; bases unmatched to any gene: 4. CDR3 sequence reads: CASKRTGTNTGELFF. In DNA, the CDR3 is TGTGCCAGTAAAAGGACAGGGACGAACACCGGGGAGCTGTTTTTT. The full variable domain, completed using reference TRBV19 and TRBJ2-2, is DGGITQSPKYLFRKEGQNVTLSCEQNLNHDAMYWYRQDPGQGLRLIYYSQIVNDFQKGDIAEGYSVSREKKESFPLTVTSAQKNPTAFYLCASKRTGTNTGELFFGEGSRLTVL.

This clonotype was seen at least ten times. The chain employs TRBV7-2 and TRBJ1-1; possibly TRBD1 for D (5 bases). Trimming shortened V by 4 bases and J by 5 bases, and 11 bases separated the two germline ends. Germline V gene data show CDR1 as SGHTA and CDR2 as FQGNSA. The CDR3 loop spans 13 amino acids. The CDR3 bases are TGTGCCAGCAGCTCTCTCCGGGGGACTGAAGCTTTCTTT. Protein product: CASSSLRGTEAFF.

In this sample, this clonotype turned up many times. This chain connects TRBV7-2 to TRBJ2-1; 7 bases align to TRBD1. Trimming cost V 6 bases and J 12 bases; bases outside gene matches: 11. CDR1 is SGHTA, CDR2 FQGNSA, per germline. This CDR3 is built from 13 residues. The CDR3 region has the DNA TGTGCCAGCAGTCGAATCCCAGGGGACAGGCAGTTCTTC. Residues: CASSRIPGDRQFF.

At least ten counts were recorded for this clonotype. The chain couples TRBV7-2 to TRBJ2-1; 7 positions agree with TRBD2. V dropped 0 bases and J dropped 1; count of bases not matched to a gene: 12. CDR1 is SGHTA, CDR2 FQGNSA, per germline. This CDR3 contains 19 residues. In DNA form, the CDR3 reads TGTGCCAGCAGCTTAGCGCCGGGGGAGGGTAGTGGGTCCTACAATGAGCAGTTCTTC. It encodes CASSLAPGEGSGSYNEQFF. The full variable domain, rest sourced from reference TRBV7-2 and TRBJ2-1, is GAGVSQSPSNKVTEKGKDVELRCDPISGHTALYWYRQSLGQGLEFLIYFQGNSAPDKSGLPSDRFSAERTGGSVSTLTIQRTQQEDSAVYLCASSLAPGEGSGSYNEQFFGPGTRLTVL.

This clonotype was counted at least ten times. V and J are TRBV7-9 and TRBJ2-1, with D possibly matching TRBD2 (5 bases). In germline, CDR1 is SEHNR, CDR2 FQNEAQ (reference sequence). The CDR3 extends over 15 amino acids. V was pared by 5 bases and J by 6 bases, with 17 bases between. CDR3: CASSPYALGSNEQFF. The CDR3, as DNA: TGTGCCAGCAGCCCCTACGCCCTAGGGAGCAATGAGCAGTTCTTC.

This clonotype was seen only a few times. The rearrangement links TRBV24-1 to TRBJ2-1, with D perhaps assigned TRBD1 or TRBD2 (5 bases each). The CDR3 loop spans 12 amino acids. CDR1 and CDR2 from the germline V gene are KGHDR and SFDVKD. Trimming left V 7 bases short and J 7 bases short, with 10 bases between. The CDR3 sequence is CATSLGGNEQFF. CDR3 DNA sequence: TGTGCCACCAGCCTTGGGGGAAATGAGCAGTTCTTC.